This passage covers 32 T cell receptor beta chains from one sample sequenced in a study of blood T cell repertoires in COVID-19. Measured with immunoSEQ multiplex PCR; TCRdb has only the in-frame clones, and not every one. Of under 200,000 clones detected, about 82% appear once; the ten largest clones hold 5.6%. Sequencing used PBMCs or T cells enriched from blood (not recorded which). Receptor source: a man aged 40-49 years with acute COVID-19.

This chain connects TRBV7-6 to TRBJ2-7, with 10 bases identical to TRBD2. Germline loops: CDR1 SGHVS, CDR2 FNYEAQ. The CDR3 totals 17 residues. V trimming: 1 base; J trimming: 4 bases; junction bases outside the gene matches: 10. CDR3 DNA sequence: TGTGCCAGCAGCTTAGACGCCCGACTAGCGGGTGTGTACGAGCAGTACTTC. This codes for CASSLDARLAGVYEQYF.

The rearrangement uses TRBV7-2 and TRBJ2-1, with a possible D match to TRBD1 (5 bases). The CDR3 totals 14 residues. Germline loops: CDR1 SGHTA, CDR2 FQGNSA. Trimming shortened V by 8 bases and J by 8 bases, and 19 bases separated the two germline ends. In DNA form, the CDR3 reads TGTGCCAGCGCAGACAGCGACAGATTCGATGAGCAGTTCTTC. Protein product: CASADSDRFDEQFF.

The chain joins TRBV24-1 to TRBJ2-3; 8 bases match TRBD1. The trim removed 5 bases at V and 6 bases at J, leaving 12 bases unmatched. The CDR3 runs 16 residues. Germline assignment: CDR1 KGHDR and CDR2 SFDVKD. The CDR3 loop is CATSVRGQGASDTQYF. The CDR3 bases are TGTGCCACCAGTGTGAGGGGGCAGGGGGCCTCGGATACGCAGTATTTT.

The gene calls are TRBV25-1 and TRBJ2-3; maybe TRBD2 (5 bases). V was cut by 2 bases and J by 6 bases, with 12 bases left in between. CDR1 and CDR2 (germline): MGHDK, SYGVNS. This CDR3 region has 14 residues. The CDR3 nucleotides read TGTGCCAGCAGTGAAAGGGAGATCGGGGATACGCAGTATTTT. It yields the protein CASSEREIGDTQYF.

This chain uses TRBV28 with TRBJ1-2; no firm D call. Germline V gene data show CDR1 as MDHEN and CDR2 as SYDVKM. With 1 base removed from V and 4 bases from J, the gap between germline ends came to 10 bases. This CDR3 has 14 residues. DNA for the CDR3: TGTGCCAGCAGTTTATTCGGGGTAACCTATGGCTACACCTTC. Protein sequence: CASSLFGVTYGYTF.

The CDR3 DNA follows: TGTGCTAGTGCCCCGCCAGGGCAAAGGTACGAGCAGTACTTC. Translation gives CASAPPGQRYEQYF. The J gene is TRBJ2-7, the V gene TRBV12-5; weak D call: TRBD1 (5 bases). Germline lookup yields CDR1 LGHNT and CDR2 FRNRAP. The V end lost 7 bases, the J end lost 4 bases, and 17 bases lay between the germline ends. The CDR3 has 14 residues.

The CDR3 reads CATSLYQLASFTDTQYF. The CDR3 bases are TGTGCCACCAGCCTCTACCAACTAGCTTCGTTCACAGATACGCAGTATTTT. The chain has TRBV15 and TRBJ2-3; the D gene is possibly TRBD2 (6 bases). The CDR3 loop spans 17 amino acids. CDR1 and CDR2 from the germline V gene are LNHNV and YYDKDF (reference sequence). Trimming left V 5 bases short and J 2 bases short, with 20 bases between.

The V gene is TRBV5-6, the J gene TRBJ2-2; maybe TRBD1 (6 bases). The CDR3 loop spans 15 amino acids. Germline V lookup: CDR1 SGHDT, CDR2 YYEEEE. Trimming took off 4 bases at V and 1 base at J, with 11 bases between the two ends. Written as DNA, the CDR3 is TGTGCCAGCAGCGCCCGGACAGTGAACACCGGGGAGCTGTTTTTT. Protein product: CASSARTVNTGELFF.

The V gene is TRBV5-1, the J gene TRBJ2-7; D is possibly TRBD1 (7 bases). The germline V gene has CDR1 SGHRS and CDR2 YFSETQ. The CDR3 is made up of 15 amino acids. V was clipped by 7 bases and J by 7 bases, with 24 bases between them. CDR3: CASADTRTGGGEQYF. The DNA for the CDR3 is TGCGCCAGCGCTGACACTCGGACAGGAGGGGGTGAGCAGTACTTC. Full variable domain (outside the CDR3, taken from reference TRBV5-1 and TRBJ2-7): KAGVTQTPRYLIKTRGQQVTLSCSPISGHRSVSWYQQTPGQGLQFLFEYFSETQRNKGNFPGRFSGRQFSNSRSEMNVSTLELGDSALYLCASADTRTGGGEQYFGPGTRLTVT.

In its sample, this clone was seen a few times. The chain joins TRBV3-1 (or the pseudogene TRBV3-2) to TRBJ2-5; 9 bases are a match to TRBD2. The CDR3 is 17 residues long. Trimming took 3 bases from V and 4 from J; bases not matched to a gene: 12. CDR1 and CDR2 from the germline V gene are LGHDT and YNNKEL (reference sequence). The CDR3 coding sequence is TGTGCCAGCAGCCATGATACTAGCGGGTTAAGGAGAGAGACCCAGTACTTC. Translating gives CASSHDTSGLRRETQYF.

CDR3 DNA: TGTGCCAGCAGCCAATATATCAGGGGCACCTACGAGCAGTACTTC. This gives the protein CASSQYIRGTYEQYF. The gene calls are TRBV3-1 (or the pseudogene TRBV3-2) and TRBJ2-7, with D possibly matching TRBD1 (6 bases). There are 15 residues in the CDR3. V was pared by 2 bases and J by 2 bases, with 13 bases between. Per germline, CDR1 LGHDT and CDR2 YNNKEL (reference sequence).

The gene calls are TRBV30 and TRBJ1-1, with D possibly matching TRBD1 (5 bases). Trimming removed 5 bases from V and 0 bases from J, with 13 bases in between. Germline-derived CDR1 and CDR2 are GTSNPN and SVGIG (reference sequence). CDR3 length equals 14 residues. The CDR3 coding sequence is TGTGCCTGGGAGTTTGGCAGGGTGAACACTGAAGCTTTCTTT. This codes for CAWEFGRVNTEAFF.

This clone was observed a single time. V is TRBV9 and J is TRBJ2-7; 7 nucleotides match TRBD1. Germline trimming cut 0 bases from V and 0 bases from J; bases unmatched to any gene: 3. The CDR3 has 15 residues. Germline CDR1 reads SGDLS; CDR2 reads YYNGEE. This chain's CDR3 is CASSVAGGISYEQYF. CDR3 in DNA: TGTGCCAGCAGCGTAGCAGGGGGTATCTCCTACGAGCAGTACTTC.

CDR3 bases: TGTGCCAGCAGCGAACGAACAGGGGTAACCGGGGAGCTGTTTTTT. Its protein product is CASSERTGVTGELFF. The chain joins TRBV7-9 to TRBJ2-2; 7 bases fit TRBD1. Losses at the gene ends were 5 bases for V and 5 bases for J; bases not matched to a gene: 8. Germline V gene lookup returns CDR1 SEHNR and CDR2 FQNEAQ (reference sequence). CDR3 length: 15 amino acids.

The rearrangement links TRBV18 to TRBJ1-2; TRBD1 agrees at 9 bases. There are 15 residues in the CDR3. Germline V CDR1 and CDR2: KGHSH, LQKENI. After removal of 2 bases from V and 6 bases from J, the junction contained 7 bases not matched to a gene. The CDR3, as DNA: TGTGCCAGCTCACCAAGTAGGACAGGGGAGAATGGCTACACCTTC. This translates into CASSPSRTGENGYTF.

This chain's CDR3 is CASSRSGTSGLETQYF. CDR3 nucleotides: TGTGCCAGCAGCCGGTCCGGGACTAGCGGTTTAGAGACCCAGTACTTC. The V and J genes are TRBV7-3 and TRBJ2-5; 11 bases fit TRBD2. This CDR3 comprises 16 residues. After removal of 5 bases from V and 4 bases from J, the junction contained 9 bases not matched to a gene. Germline loops: CDR1 SGHTA, CDR2 FQGTGA. The variable domain in full, completed from reference TRBV7-3 and TRBJ2-5, reads GAGVSQTPSNKVTEKGKYVELRCDPISGHTALYWYRQSLGQGPEFLIYFQGTGAADDSGLPNDRFFAVRPEGSVSTLKIQRTERGDSAVYLCASSRSGTSGLETQYFGPGTRLLVL.

V usage is TRBV10-3 and J usage is TRBJ1-2, with TRBD1 as a possible D gene (6 bases). The germline V gene encodes CDR1 ENHRY and CDR2 SYGVKD. Trimming pared 0 bases from V and 5 bases from J, leaving 13 bases between. This CDR3 spans 15 amino acids. As DNA, the CDR3 is TGTGCCATCAGTGAGTCGAGGGAAACAGGGTATGGCTACACCTTC. Its protein product is CAISESRETGYGYTF.

V and J are TRBV7-2 and TRBJ2-7; TRBD2 agrees at 7 bases. The germline gives CDR1 SGHTA, CDR2 FQGNSA. CDR3 size: 14 residues. V dropped 5 bases and J dropped 5; count of bases not matched to a gene: 9. The CDR3 is CASSDSGLVHEQYF. CDR3 sequence (DNA): TGTGCCAGCAGCGATAGCGGACTAGTCCACGAGCAGTACTTC.

V is TRBV10-1 and J is TRBJ2-1, with D possibly being TRBD2 (5 bases). This CDR3 region has 14 residues. V was cut by 8 bases and J by 6 bases, with 17 bases left in between. Germline assignment: CDR1 WNHNN and CDR2 SYGVQD (reference sequence). CDR3 amino acids: CASSRRERPNEQFF. The CDR3 DNA follows: TGCGCCAGCTCCCGTCGAGAGCGGCCCAATGAGCAGTTCTTC.

The chain combines TRBV2 with TRBJ2-5; TRBD2 is a possible D gene (5 bases). Per the germline V gene, CDR1 is SNHLY and CDR2 is FYNNEI. The CDR3 contains 12 residues. V lost 11 bases and J 5 bases, leaving 15 bases between the germline ends. The CDR3 here is CAGMGGEETQYF. The CDR3 nucleotides read TGTGCCGGGATGGGTGGGGAGGAGACCCAGTACTTC.

J is TRBJ1-6 and V is TRBV5-1; no definite D call. The CDR3 runs 14 residues. Trimming left V 1 base short and J 6 bases short, with 8 bases between. Germline values: CDR1 SGHRS, CDR2 YFSETQ. CDR3 sequence (DNA): TGCGCCAGCAGCTTGCTTGTACTTAATTCACCCCTCCACTTT. Encoded protein: CASSLLVLNSPLHF. Full variable domain (outside the CDR3, taken from reference TRBV5-1 and TRBJ1-6): KAGVTQTPRYLIKTRGQQVTLSCSPISGHRSVSWYQQTPGQGLQFLFEYFSETQRNKGNFPGRFSGRQFSNSRSEMNVSTLELGDSALYLCASSLLVLNSPLHFGNGTRLTVT.

The rearrangement uses TRBV7-8 and TRBJ2-1; 11 bases fit TRBD2. This CDR3 is 17 amino acids long. J lost 2 bases, V lost 5 bases, and 8 bases had no gene match. Germline CDR1 SGHVS, CDR2 FQNEAQ. The CDR3 spells CASSLQGGLAAYNEQFF. CDR3 coding DNA: TGTGCCAGCAGCCTACAAGGGGGACTAGCGGCCTACAATGAGCAGTTCTTC.

The chain employs TRBV5-4 and TRBJ2-2; 9 nucleotides align to TRBD1. The CDR3 contains 17 residues. Trimming cost V 1 base and J 6 bases; bases outside gene matches: 10. Germline CDR1 SGHNT, CDR2 YYREEE (reference sequence). The CDR3: CASSLRAGQGKSGELFF. The CDR3, as DNA: TGTGCCAGCAGCTTGAGGGCGGGACAGGGTAAATCCGGGGAGCTGTTTTTT. The whole variable domain, filled in from reference TRBV5-4 and TRBJ2-2, reads ETGVTQSPTHLIKTRGQQVTLRCSSQSGHNTVSWYQQALGQGPQFIFQYYREEENGRGNFPPRFSGLQFPNYSSELNVNALELDDSALYLCASSLRAGQGKSGELFFGEGSRLTVL.

This clone showed up just a few times. V is TRBV28 and J is TRBJ2-7; 8 positions match TRBD2. Looked up from germline, CDR1 is MDHEN and CDR2 is SYDVKM. After removal of 4 bases from V and 5 bases from J, the junction contained 13 bases not matched to a gene. The CDR3 is 16 amino acids. Here the CDR3 reads CASSSPRGAGAHEQYF. CDR3 nucleotides: TGTGCCAGCAGTTCCCCTCGGGGAGCGGGAGCCCACGAGCAGTACTTC.

This clone occurred once. The chain employs TRBV18 and TRBJ2-2; 7 bases are a match to TRBD2. Germline CDR1 reads KGHSH; CDR2 reads LQKENI. The CDR3 has 14 residues. V shed 8 bases and J 6 bases; nucleotides not matched to a gene: 9. CDR3 nucleotides: TGTGCCAGCCCCGCGACTAGCAAGCCCGGGGAGCTGTTTTTT. This gives the protein CASPATSKPGELFF.

The gene calls are TRBV27 and TRBJ1-5, with D possibly being TRBD1 (6 bases). Trimming removed 6 bases from V and 9 bases from J, with 21 bases in between. The germline CDR1 and CDR2 sequences are MNHEY and SMNVEV (reference sequence). This CDR3 is built from 15 residues. DNA for the CDR3: TGTGCCAGCAGCCCCCTTCCCTCGGGGGGGGCGCCCCAGCATTTT. It translates to CASSPLPSGGAPQHF.

This clone was seen just once. The gene calls are TRBV11-3 and TRBJ2-1; 12 nucleotides line up with TRBD2. The germline V gene encodes CDR1 SGHNT and CDR2 YENEEA. V dropped 5 bases and J dropped 6; count of bases not matched to a gene: 5. The CDR3 covers 15 residues. The DNA for the CDR3 is TGTGCCAGCAGCCGGAAGACTAGCGGGGGCAATGAGCAGTTCTTC. Its translation: CASSRKTSGGNEQFF.

The gene calls are TRBV7-9 and TRBJ2-2; TRBD2 matches 12 bases. CDR1 and CDR2 from the germline V gene are SEHNR and FQNEAQ (reference sequence). The CDR3 has 15 residues. The ends lost 5 bases at V and 3 bases at J; junction bases unmatched: 1. CDR3 sequence (DNA): TGTGCCAGCAGCCGACTAGCGGGAGACACCGGGGAGCTGTTTTTT. It codes for CASSRLAGDTGELFF. Full variable domain (remainder filled in from reference TRBV7-9 and TRBJ2-2): DTGVSQNPRHKITKRGQNVTFRCDPISEHNRLYWYRQTLGQGPEFLTYFQNEAQLEKSRLLSDRFSAERPKGSFSTLEIQRTEQGDSAMYLCASSRLAGDTGELFFGEGSRLTVL.

The rearrangement links TRBV9 to TRBJ2-2; D is perhaps TRBD1 (5 bases). The CDR3 loop spans 14 amino acids. V was trimmed by 3 bases and J by 7 bases, leaving 13 bases between them. Germline V gene sequence: CDR1 SGDLS, CDR2 YYNGEE. This chain's CDR3 is CASSAYRINGELFF. As DNA, the CDR3 is TGTGCCAGCAGCGCGTACAGGATTAACGGGGAGCTGTTTTTT.

This clone came up once. The V and J genes are TRBV29-1 and TRBJ2-3; 7 nucleotides match TRBD1. Germline trimming cut 4 bases from V and 0 bases from J; bases unmatched to any gene: 10. Germline values: CDR1 SQVTM, CDR2 ANQGSEA. CDR3 size: 16 residues. The CDR3 region is CSVGTGVLPSTDTQYF. CDR3 sequence (DNA): TGCAGCGTTGGAACAGGGGTATTACCTAGCACAGATACGCAGTATTTT.

This clone came up once. The sample carries other DNA sequences with the same CDR3. The CDR3 spells CASSLQGTYEQYF. The CDR3 DNA is TGTGCCAGCAGTTTACAGGGGACCTACGAGCAGTACTTC. The chain links TRBV28 to TRBJ2-7; a weak D match, TRBD1 (6 bases). The ends were cut back, 2 bases at V and 2 bases at J, with 7 bases in the middle. The CDR3 has 13 residues. CDR1 is MDHEN and CDR2 is SYDVKM in the germline V gene.

The chain couples TRBV30 to TRBJ1-5, with TRBD1 matching 7 bases. This CDR3 contains 15 residues. The ends lost 4 bases at V and 5 bases at J; junction bases unmatched: 11. Germline CDR1 reads GTSNPN; CDR2 reads SVGIG (reference sequence). For the CDR3, the DNA is TGTGCCTGGACCTCAAGGGGACAGCTTTATCAGCCCCAGCATTTT. Translated: CAWTSRGQLYQPQHF.